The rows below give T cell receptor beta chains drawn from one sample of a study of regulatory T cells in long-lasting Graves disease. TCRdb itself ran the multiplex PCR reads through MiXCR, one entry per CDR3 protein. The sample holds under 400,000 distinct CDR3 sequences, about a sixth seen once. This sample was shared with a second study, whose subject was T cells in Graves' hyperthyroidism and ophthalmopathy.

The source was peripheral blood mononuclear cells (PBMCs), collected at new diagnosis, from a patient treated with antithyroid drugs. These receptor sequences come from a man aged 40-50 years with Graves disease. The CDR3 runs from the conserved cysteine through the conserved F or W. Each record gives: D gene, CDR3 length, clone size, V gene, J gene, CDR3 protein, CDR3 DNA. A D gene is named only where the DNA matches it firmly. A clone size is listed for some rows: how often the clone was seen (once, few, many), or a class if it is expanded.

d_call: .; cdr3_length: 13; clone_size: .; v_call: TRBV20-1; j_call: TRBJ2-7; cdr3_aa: CSARGVRVHEQYF; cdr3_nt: TGCAGTGCTCGTGGGGTCAGGGTCCACGAGCAGTACTTC
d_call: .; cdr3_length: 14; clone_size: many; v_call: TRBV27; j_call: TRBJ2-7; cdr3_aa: CASSDRSLPYEQYF; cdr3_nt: TGTGCCAGCAGTGACCGGTCATTGCCCTACGAGCAGTACTTC
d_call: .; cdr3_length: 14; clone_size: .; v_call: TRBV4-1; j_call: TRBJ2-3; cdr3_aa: CASRGGTVADTQYF; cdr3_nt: TGCGCCAGCAGAGGTGGAACGGTCGCAGATACGCAGTATTTT
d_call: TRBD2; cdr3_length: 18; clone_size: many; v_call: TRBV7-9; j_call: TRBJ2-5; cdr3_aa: CASSFSFGQRGGPETQYF; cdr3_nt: TGTGCCAGCAGCTTTTCTTTCGGACAGCGGGGGGGCCCCGAGACCCAGTACTTC
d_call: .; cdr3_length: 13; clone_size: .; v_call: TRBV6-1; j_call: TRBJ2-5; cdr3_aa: CASTKSGQETQYF; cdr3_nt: TGTGCCAGCACCAAATCGGGGCAGGAGACCCAGTACTTC
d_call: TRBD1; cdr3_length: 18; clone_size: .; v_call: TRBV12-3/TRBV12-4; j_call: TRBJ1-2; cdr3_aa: CASRPPRDRGPSNYGYTF; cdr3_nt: TGTGCCAGCAGACCGCCCCGGGACAGGGGACCTAGTAACTATGGCTACACCTTC
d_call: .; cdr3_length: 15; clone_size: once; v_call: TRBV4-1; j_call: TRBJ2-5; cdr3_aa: CASSQAAGTQETQYF; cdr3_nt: TGCGCCAGCAGCCAAGCCGCCGGGACCCAAGAGACCCAGTACTTC
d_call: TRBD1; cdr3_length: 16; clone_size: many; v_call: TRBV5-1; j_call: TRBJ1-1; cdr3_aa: CASSSGLQGFGTEAFF; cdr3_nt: TGCGCCAGCAGCTCAGGATTACAGGGGTTTGGCACTGAAGCTTTCTTT
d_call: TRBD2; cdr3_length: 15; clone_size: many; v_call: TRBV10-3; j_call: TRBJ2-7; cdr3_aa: CAISAWIAGSYEQYF; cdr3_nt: TGTGCCATCAGTGCCTGGATAGCGGGGTCCTACGAGCAGTACTTC
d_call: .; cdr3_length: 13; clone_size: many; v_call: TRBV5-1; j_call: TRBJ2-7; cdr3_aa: CASSPAEAYEQYF; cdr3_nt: TGCGCCAGCAGCCCCGCCGAAGCGTACGAGCAGTACTTC
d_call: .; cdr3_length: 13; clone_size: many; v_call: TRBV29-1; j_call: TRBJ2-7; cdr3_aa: CSVVGRGAYEQYF; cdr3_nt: TGCAGCGTTGTAGGCCGAGGGGCCTACGAGCAGTACTTC
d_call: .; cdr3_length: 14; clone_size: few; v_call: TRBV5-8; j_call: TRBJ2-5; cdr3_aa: CASSLGHHQETQYF; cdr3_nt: TGTGCCAGCAGCTTGGGACACCACCAAGAGACCCAGTACTTC
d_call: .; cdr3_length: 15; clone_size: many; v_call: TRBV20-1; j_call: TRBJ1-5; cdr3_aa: CSASRGSSLNQPQHF; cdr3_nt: TGCAGTGCTAGTCGCGGCAGCTCCCTTAATCAGCCCCAGCATTTT
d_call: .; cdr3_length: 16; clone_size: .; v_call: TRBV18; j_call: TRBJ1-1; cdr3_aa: CASSPRETEVNTEAFF; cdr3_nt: TGTGCCAGCTCACCACGGGAGACAGAGGTGAACACTGAAGCTTTCTTT
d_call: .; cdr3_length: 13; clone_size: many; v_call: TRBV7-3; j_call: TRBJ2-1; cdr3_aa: CASSLSGGNEQFF; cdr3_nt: TGTGCCAGCAGCTTATCAGGGGGGAATGAGCAGTTCTTC
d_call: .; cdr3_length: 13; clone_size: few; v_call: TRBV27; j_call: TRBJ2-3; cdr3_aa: CASRREIPDTQYF; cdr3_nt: TGTGCCAGCAGACGGGAAATTCCAGATACGCAGTATTTT
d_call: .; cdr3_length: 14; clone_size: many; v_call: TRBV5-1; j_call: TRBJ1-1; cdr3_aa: CASSPFPLNTEAFF; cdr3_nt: TGCGCCAGCAGCCCCTTTCCGTTGAACACTGAAGCTTTCTTT
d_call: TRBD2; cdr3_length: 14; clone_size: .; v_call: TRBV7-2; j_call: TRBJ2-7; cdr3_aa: CASSLRRGGYEQYF; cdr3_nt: TGTGCCAGCAGCTTACGGCGGGGGGGCTACGAGCAGTACTTC
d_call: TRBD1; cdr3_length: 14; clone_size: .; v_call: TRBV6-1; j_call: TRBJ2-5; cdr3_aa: CASESRGRQETQYF; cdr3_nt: TGTGCCAGCGAGAGTAGGGGGCGCCAAGAGACCCAGTACTTC
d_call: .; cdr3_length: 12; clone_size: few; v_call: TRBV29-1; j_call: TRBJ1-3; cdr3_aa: CSVEGVGNTIYF; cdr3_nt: TGCAGCGTTGAGGGGGTTGGAAACACCATATATTTT
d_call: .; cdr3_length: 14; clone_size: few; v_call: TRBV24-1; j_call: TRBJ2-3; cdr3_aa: CATRGRGSSDTQYF; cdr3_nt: TGTGCCACCAGGGGCCGGGGGTCATCAGATACGCAGTATTTT
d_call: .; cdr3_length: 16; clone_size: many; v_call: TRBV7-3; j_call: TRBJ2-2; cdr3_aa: CASSLLAGQGTGELFF; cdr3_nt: TGTGCCAGCAGCTTATTGGCGGGTCAAGGCACCGGGGAGCTGTTTTTT
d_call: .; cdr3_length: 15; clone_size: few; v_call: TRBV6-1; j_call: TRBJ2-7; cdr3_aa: CASSEYVSASYEQYF; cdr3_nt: TGTGCCAGCAGTGAATATGTATCTGCTAGCTACGAGCAGTACTTC
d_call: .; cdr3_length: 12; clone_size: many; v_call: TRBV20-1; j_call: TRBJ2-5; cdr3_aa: CSARTRVETQYF; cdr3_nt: TGCAGTGCTAGAACCAGGGTGGAGACCCAGTACTTC